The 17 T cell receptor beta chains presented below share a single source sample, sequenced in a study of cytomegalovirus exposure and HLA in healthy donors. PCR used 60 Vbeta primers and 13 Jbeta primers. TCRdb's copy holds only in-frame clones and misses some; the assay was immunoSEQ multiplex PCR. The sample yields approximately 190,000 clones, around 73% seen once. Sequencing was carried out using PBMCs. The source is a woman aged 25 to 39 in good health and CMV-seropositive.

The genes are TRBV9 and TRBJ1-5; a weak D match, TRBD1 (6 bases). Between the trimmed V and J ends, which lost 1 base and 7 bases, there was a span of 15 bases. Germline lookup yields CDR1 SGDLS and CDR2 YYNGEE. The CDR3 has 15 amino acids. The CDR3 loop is CASSVTGGGGQPQHF. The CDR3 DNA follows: TGTGCCAGCAGCGTAACGGGGGGGGGCGGGCAGCCCCAGCATTTT.

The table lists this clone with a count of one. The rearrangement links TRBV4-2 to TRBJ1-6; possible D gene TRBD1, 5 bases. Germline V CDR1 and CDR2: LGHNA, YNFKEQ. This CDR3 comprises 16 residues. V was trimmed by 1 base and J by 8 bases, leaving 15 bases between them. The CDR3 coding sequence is TGTGCCAGCAGCCAAGGAGGGTCACGGGGGGATTCACCCCTCCACTTT. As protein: CASSQGGSRGDSPLHF.

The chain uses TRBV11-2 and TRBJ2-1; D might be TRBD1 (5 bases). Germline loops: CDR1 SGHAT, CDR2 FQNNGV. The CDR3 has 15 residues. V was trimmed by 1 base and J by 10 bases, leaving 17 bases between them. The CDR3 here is CASSLAVRVLNEQFF. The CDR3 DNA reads TGTGCCAGCAGCTTAGCTGTCAGGGTGTTGAACGAGCAGTTCTTC. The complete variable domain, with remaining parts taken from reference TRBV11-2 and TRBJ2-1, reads EAGVAQSPRYKIIEKRQSVAFWCNPISGHATLYWYQQILGQGPKLLIQFQNNGVVDDSQLPKDRFSAERLKGVDSTLKIQPAKLEDSAVYLCASSLAVRVLNEQFFGPGTRLTVL.

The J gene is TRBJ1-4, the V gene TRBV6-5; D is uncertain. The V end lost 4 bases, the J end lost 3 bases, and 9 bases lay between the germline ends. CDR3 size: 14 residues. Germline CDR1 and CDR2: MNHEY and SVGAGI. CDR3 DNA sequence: TGTGCCAGCAGTTTAGCGGCCTCTAATGAAAAACTGTTTTTT. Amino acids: CASSLAASNEKLFF.

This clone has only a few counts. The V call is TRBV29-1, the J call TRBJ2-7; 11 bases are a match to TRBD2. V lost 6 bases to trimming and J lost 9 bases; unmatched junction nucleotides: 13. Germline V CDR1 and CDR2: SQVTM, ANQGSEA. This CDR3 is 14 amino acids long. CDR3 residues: CSVRTGTSGSRQYF. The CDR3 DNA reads TGCAGCGTACGAACCGGGACTAGCGGCAGCAGGCAGTACTTC.

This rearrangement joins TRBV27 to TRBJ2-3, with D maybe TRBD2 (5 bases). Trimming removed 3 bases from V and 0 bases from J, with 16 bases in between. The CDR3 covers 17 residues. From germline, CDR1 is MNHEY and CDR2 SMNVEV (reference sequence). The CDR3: CASSFYGPRTSTDTQYF. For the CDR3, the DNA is TGTGCCAGCAGTTTTTACGGACCCCGGACTAGCACAGATACGCAGTATTTT.

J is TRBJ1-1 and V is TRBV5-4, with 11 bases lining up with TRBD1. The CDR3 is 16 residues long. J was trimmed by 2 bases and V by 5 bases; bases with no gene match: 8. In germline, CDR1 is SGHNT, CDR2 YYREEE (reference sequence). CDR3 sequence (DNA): TGTGCCAGCAGAAGAGGACAGGGGGCAGATAACACTGAAGCTTTCTTT. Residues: CASRRGQGADNTEAFF.

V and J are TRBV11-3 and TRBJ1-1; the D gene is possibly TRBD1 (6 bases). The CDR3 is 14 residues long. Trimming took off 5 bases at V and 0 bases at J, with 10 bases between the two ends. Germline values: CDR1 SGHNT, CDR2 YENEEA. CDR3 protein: CASSPGVMNTEAFF. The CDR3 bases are TGTGCCAGCAGCCCAGGGGTGATGAACACTGAAGCTTTCTTT.

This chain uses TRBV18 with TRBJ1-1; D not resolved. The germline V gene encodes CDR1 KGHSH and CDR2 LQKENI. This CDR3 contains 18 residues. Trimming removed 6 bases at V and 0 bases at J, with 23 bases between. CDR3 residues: CASSPRGPAVVMNTEAFF. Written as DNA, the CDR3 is TGTGCCAGCTCCCCTCGGGGTCCGGCGGTGGTAATGAACACTGAAGCTTTCTTT.

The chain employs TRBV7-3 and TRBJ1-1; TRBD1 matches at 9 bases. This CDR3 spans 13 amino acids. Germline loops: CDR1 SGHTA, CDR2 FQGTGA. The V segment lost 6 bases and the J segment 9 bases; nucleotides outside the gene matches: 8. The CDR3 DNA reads TGTGCCAGCAGTCTGAAAGGGACAGGGAAAGCTTTCTTT. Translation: CASSLKGTGKAFF.

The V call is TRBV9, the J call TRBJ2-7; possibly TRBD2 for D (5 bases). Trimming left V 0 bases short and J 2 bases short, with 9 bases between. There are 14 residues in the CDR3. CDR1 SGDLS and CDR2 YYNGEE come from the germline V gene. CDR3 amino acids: CASSVAEGTYEQYF. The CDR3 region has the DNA TGTGCCAGCAGCGTAGCTGAGGGAACCTACGAGCAGTACTTC.

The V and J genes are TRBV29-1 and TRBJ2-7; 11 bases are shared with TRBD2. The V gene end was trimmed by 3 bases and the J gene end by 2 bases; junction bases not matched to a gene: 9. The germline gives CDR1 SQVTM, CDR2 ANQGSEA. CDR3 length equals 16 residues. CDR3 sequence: CSVDASGTSGTYEQYF. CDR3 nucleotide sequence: TGCAGCGTTGACGCTTCCGGGACTAGCGGTACCTACGAGCAGTACTTC.

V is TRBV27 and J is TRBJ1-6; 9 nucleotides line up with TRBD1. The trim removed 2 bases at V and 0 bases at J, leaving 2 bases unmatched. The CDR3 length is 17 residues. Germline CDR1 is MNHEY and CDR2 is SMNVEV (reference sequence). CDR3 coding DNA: TGTGCCAGCAGTTTAGGACAGGGGAGCTCCTATAATTCACCCCTCCACTTT. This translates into CASSLGQGSSYNSPLHF.

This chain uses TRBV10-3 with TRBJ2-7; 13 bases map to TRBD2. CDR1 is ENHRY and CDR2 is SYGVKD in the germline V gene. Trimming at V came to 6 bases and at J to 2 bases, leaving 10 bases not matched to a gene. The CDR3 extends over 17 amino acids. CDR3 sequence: CAISSYQTSGRTYEQYF. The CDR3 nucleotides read TGTGCCATCAGCTCGTATCAGACTAGCGGGAGGACCTACGAGCAGTACTTC.

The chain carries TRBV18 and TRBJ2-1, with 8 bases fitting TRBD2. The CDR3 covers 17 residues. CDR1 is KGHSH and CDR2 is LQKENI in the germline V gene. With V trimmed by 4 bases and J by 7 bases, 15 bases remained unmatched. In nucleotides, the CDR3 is TGTGCCAGCTCACTACCATTTAATAGCGGGATGAGAAATGAGCAGTTCTTC. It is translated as CASSLPFNSGMRNEQFF.

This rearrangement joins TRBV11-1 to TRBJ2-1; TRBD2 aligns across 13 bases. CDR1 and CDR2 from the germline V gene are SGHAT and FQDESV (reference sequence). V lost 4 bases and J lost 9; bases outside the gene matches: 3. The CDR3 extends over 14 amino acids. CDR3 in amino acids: CASSSGLAGFEQFF. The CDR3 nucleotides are TGTGCCAGCAGCTCGGGACTAGCGGGATTTGAGCAGTTCTTC.

The CDR3 bases are TGTGCCAGCCAGTCGACTGGCACCGGGGAGCTGTTTTTT. This codes for CASQSTGTGELFF. The V call is TRBV28, the J call TRBJ2-2; D remains unclear. CDR3 size: 13 residues. V lost 8 bases and J lost 4, with 11 bases in between. From germline, CDR1 is MDHEN and CDR2 SYDVKM. Complete variable domain (other parts from reference TRBV28 and TRBJ2-2): DVKVTQSSRYLVKRTGEKVFLECVQDMDHENMFWYRQDPGLGLRLIYFSYDVKMKEKGDIPEGYSVSREKKERFSLILESASTNQTSMYLCASQSTGTGELFFGEGSRLTVL.